The 32 T cell receptor beta chains in this list originate from one sample, sequenced in a study of cytomegalovirus exposure and HLA in healthy donors (dated by TCRdb to 2015 to 2018). Library method: the immunoSEQ multiplex PCR assay. For the multiplex PCR, a mixture combining 60 forward primers for TCR Vbeta segments and 13 reverse primers for TCR Jbeta segments was used. TCRdb provides this immuneACCESS table in a form limited to in-frame rearrangements. Some clones are lacking; in checked studies, under half of them reflect an unresolved V gene, and why the rest are absent is not known. In all, the sample holds fewer than 200,000 clones, and approximately 75% of those were seen once. The ten top clones hold less than 1.6% of the sample. The sequencing sample was made of PBMCs. Receptors originate from a girl aged 5-17 years in good health and CMV-seronegative.

V is TRBV5-1 and J is TRBJ2-2, with 8 bases that match TRBD1. Germline CDR1 reads SGHRS; CDR2 reads YFSETQ. The CDR3 is made up of 14 amino acids. V lost 1 base, J lost 5 bases, and 1 base stayed unmatched. The CDR3 DNA follows: TGCGCCAGCAGCTTGCAGGGGGCGACCGGGGAGCTGTTTTTT. It codes for CASSLQGATGELFF.

This chain uses TRBV11-2 with TRBJ2-7, with 7 bases that match TRBD1. V was clipped by 1 base and J by 6 bases; unmatched bases: 12. Germline V CDR1 and CDR2: SGHAT, FQNNGV. The CDR3 loop spans 16 amino acids. CDR3 in DNA: TGTGCCAGCAGCTTAGCACCGGGGACAGACGGGTCCGAGCAGTACTTC. Its protein is CASSLAPGTDGSEQYF. The full variable domain, in which reference TRBV11-2 and TRBJ2-7 provide the parts outside the CDR3, is EAGVAQSPRYKIIEKRQSVAFWCNPISGHATLYWYQQILGQGPKLLIQFQNNGVVDDSQLPKDRFSAERLKGVDSTLKIQPAKLEDSAVYLCASSLAPGTDGSEQYFGPGTRLTVT.

This clone was observed a single time. The chain carries TRBV4-1 and TRBJ2-2; 10 nucleotides line up with TRBD2. The CDR3 runs 17 residues. After removal of 3 bases from V and 6 bases from J, the junction contained 10 bases not matched to a gene. The germline gives CDR1 MGHRA, CDR2 YSYEKL. DNA for the CDR3: TGCGCCAGCAGCCATCCCGGGCAGCGGGGGGGGGCCGGGGAGCTGTTTTTT. Protein: CASSHPGQRGGAGELFF.

The chain carries TRBV2 and TRBJ2-3, with 7 bases fitting TRBD2. The CDR3 contains 15 residues. The J segment lost 0 bases and the V segment lost 4 bases, leaving 4 bases of the junction unmatched. Per germline, CDR1 SNHLY and CDR2 FYNNEI. CDR3 sequence (DNA): TGTGCCAGCAGTGTCCGCGGGGGAAGCACAGATACGCAGTATTTT. It specifies CASSVRGGSTDTQYF. The full variable domain, its missing parts supplied by reference TRBV2 and TRBJ2-3, is EPEVTQTPSHQVTQMGQEVILRCVPISNHLYFYWYRQILGQKVEFLVSFYNNEISEKSEIFDDQFSVERPDGSNFTLKIRSTKLEDSAMYFCASSVRGGSTDTQYFGPGTRLTVL.

This chain connects TRBV4-1 to TRBJ1-3; perhaps TRBD1 as D (5 bases). This CDR3 has 14 residues. Germline V gives CDR1 MGHRA, CDR2 YSYEKL. V lost 5 bases to trimming and J lost 0 bases, with 8 bases between them. CDR3 nucleotide sequence: TGCGCCAGCAGCGACAGCCGCTCTGGAAACACCATATATTTT. Its protein product is CASSDSRSGNTIYF.

This rearrangement joins TRBV6-5 to TRBJ1-1; TRBD1 might be the D (5 bases). Germline-derived CDR1 and CDR2 are MNHEY and SVGAGI. The CDR3 covers 14 residues. V lost 2 bases and J 4 bases, leaving 11 bases between the germline ends. The CDR3 sequence: CASSYPGVGTEAFF. The CDR3 nucleotides are TGTGCCAGCAGTTACCCGGGGGTAGGCACTGAAGCTTTCTTT.

The chain carries TRBV6-1 and TRBJ2-7; maybe TRBD2 (7 bases). Germline V lookup: CDR1 MNHNS, CDR2 SASEGT. The CDR3 contains 12 residues. V dropped 2 bases and J dropped 11 bases, with 13 bases sitting between them. The CDR3 reads CASSEYGGREYF. Written as DNA, the CDR3 is TGTGCCAGCAGTGAATACGGGGGGCGAGAGTACTTC.

This clone has only a few counts. This chain links TRBV28 with TRBJ1-3; a weak D match, TRBD1 (5 bases). This CDR3 is built from 17 residues. The germline gives CDR1 MDHEN, CDR2 SYDVKM. Trimming stripped 7 bases from V and 3 bases from J, with 22 bases between. The CDR3 is CASTKSLAGSGGNTIYF. The CDR3 nucleotides read TGTGCCAGCACGAAATCACTCGCAGGGTCCGGTGGAAACACCATATATTTT.

The chain uses TRBV5-1 and TRBJ2-2; 9 nucleotides agree with TRBD1. This CDR3 is 14 amino acids long. Trimming removed 3 bases from V and 5 bases from J; junction bases left unmatched: 2. Germline CDR1 reads SGHRS; CDR2 reads YFSETQ. CDR3 region: CASSSQGATGELFF. Written as DNA, the CDR3 is TGCGCCAGCAGCTCACAGGGGGCAACCGGGGAGCTGTTTTTT.

CDR3 loop: CASSILNEAFF. The CDR3 region has the DNA TGTGCCAGTAGTATACTTAATGAAGCTTTCTTT. The chain has TRBV19 and TRBJ1-1; D unresolved. Trimming removed 2 bases at V and 7 bases at J, with 5 bases between. Germline CDR1 LNHDA, CDR2 SQIVND (reference sequence). CDR3 length: 11 amino acids.

This clone occurred a few times. This CDR3 reads CASSQVHGHVRQGDEKLFF. The DNA of the CDR3 is TGTGCCAGCAGCCAAGTCCATGGTCACGTAAGACAGGGAGACGAAAAACTGTTTTTT. This chain links TRBV14 with TRBJ1-4; 7 bases fit TRBD1. This CDR3 contains 19 residues. With 1 base clipped from V and 8 bases from J, the junction kept 19 bases outside the gene matches. Germline V gene lookup returns CDR1 SGHDN and CDR2 FVKESK.

The chain is built from TRBV6-5 and TRBJ1-6; 7 positions agree with TRBD1. From germline, CDR1 is MNHEY and CDR2 SVGAGI. J lost 10 bases, V lost 0 bases, and 6 bases had no gene match. This CDR3 region has 15 residues. CDR3 loop: CASSYSTGAESPLHF. The CDR3 DNA follows: TGTGCCAGCAGTTACTCCACAGGGGCGGAATCACCCCTCCACTTT.

This clone turned up a few times. The chain employs TRBV7-8 and TRBJ1-1; 12 bases match TRBD1. The length of the CDR3 is 22 residues. Unmatched junction bases numbered 24, after V lost 3 bases and J lost 4 bases. CDR1 is SGHVS and CDR2 is FQNEAQ in the germline V gene. For the CDR3, the DNA is TGTGCCAGCAGCTTTCATAGGCCGGGACAGGGGGCTGGAGGTTCTTGGCTCACTGAAGCTTTCTTT. Residues: CASSFHRPGQGAGGSWLTEAFF.

The gene calls are TRBV15 and TRBJ1-2; 9 bases agree with TRBD1. The V gene end was trimmed by 0 bases and the J gene end by 4 bases; junction bases not matched to a gene: 3. Germline V CDR1 and CDR2: LNHNV, YYDKDF (reference sequence). The CDR3 totals 15 residues. CDR3 sequence: CATSRDLGQGYGYTF. The DNA for the CDR3 is TGTGCCACCAGCAGAGATTTGGGACAGGGCTATGGCTACACCTTC.

The chain couples TRBV30 to TRBJ1-4, with 9 bases lining up with TRBD1. The CDR3 spans 16 residues. Losses at the gene ends were 6 bases for V and 7 bases for J; bases not matched to a gene: 15. Germline lookup yields CDR1 GTSNPN and CDR2 SVGIG (reference sequence). The DNA for the CDR3 is TGTGCCTGCCCCGGACAGGGGAGGCTAATGAGTGAAAAACTGTTTTTT. Its protein is CACPGQGRLMSEKLFF.

The rearrangement uses TRBV6-5 and TRBJ1-2; D is ambiguous. Germline loops: CDR1 MNHEY, CDR2 SVGAGI. The CDR3 has 16 amino acids. With 2 bases removed from V and 2 bases from J, the gap between germline ends came to 15 bases. The CDR3 protein is CASSYIVAGGNYGYTF. As DNA, the CDR3 is TGTGCCAGCAGTTACATCGTAGCTGGTGGCAACTATGGCTACACCTTC.

V and J are TRBV5-4 and TRBJ2-1, with no clear D. CDR3 length: 15 residues. The V gene's germline CDR1 is SGHNT and CDR2 YYREEE (reference sequence). V was clipped by 3 bases and J by 0 bases, with 10 bases between them. CDR3 sequence (DNA): TGTGCCAGCAGCTCGAGCGCTCGCTCCTACAATGAGCAGTTCTTC. This codes for CASSSSARSYNEQFF.

The chain is built from TRBV7-9 and TRBJ2-1; TRBD2 agrees at 11 bases. This CDR3 region has 15 residues. J was trimmed by 10 bases and V by 7 bases; bases with no gene match: 12. Germline CDR1 reads SEHNR; CDR2 reads FQNEAQ (reference sequence). The CDR3 sequence: CASISGTSGVWEQFF. As DNA, the CDR3 is TGTGCCAGCATTTCCGGGACTAGCGGCGTCTGGGAGCAGTTCTTC.

V and J are TRBV5-1 and TRBJ1-1; a possible D gene is TRBD1 (5 bases). V shed 2 bases and J shed 3 bases, with 17 bases lying between them. There are 16 residues in the CDR3. Germline values: CDR1 SGHRS, CDR2 YFSETQ. CDR3 sequence reads: CASSFPDTRRDTEAFF. CDR3 nucleotide sequence: TGCGCCAGCAGCTTCCCGGACACGCGGAGGGACACTGAAGCTTTCTTT.

The chain couples TRBV27 to TRBJ2-7; D might be TRBD2 (7 bases). The CDR3 consists of 15 residues. CDR1 is MNHEY, CDR2 SMNVEV, per germline (reference sequence). V lost 0 bases and J lost 4, with 13 bases in between. Written as DNA, the CDR3 is TGTGCCAGCAGTTTATCCGGAGGGGGGGGATACGAGCAGTACTTC. Residues: CASSLSGGGGYEQYF.

The rearrangement links TRBV4-1 to TRBJ2-7, with 11 bases aligning to TRBD1. The CDR3 runs to 15 residues. Germline values: CDR1 MGHRA, CDR2 YSYEKL. V shed 0 bases, J shed 9 bases, and the junction held 7 bases outside the gene matches. The CDR3 is CASSQDPGQGVGQYF. The CDR3 DNA reads TGCGCCAGCAGCCAAGATCCGGGACAGGGGGTTGGGCAGTACTTC.

The chain couples TRBV6-5 to TRBJ1-1; D gene unclear. CDR3 size: 11 residues. V lost 8 bases, J lost 5 bases, and 9 bases lay in between. The germline V gene encodes CDR1 MNHEY and CDR2 SVGAGI. The CDR3 region has the DNA TGTGCCAGCTGGGCGGGGACTGAAGCTTTCTTT. Translated, it gives CASWAGTEAFF.

V gene TRBV10-3 combines with J gene TRBJ1-2, with D unresolved. The V end was cut by 4 bases, the J end by 8 bases, with 23 bases between. From germline, CDR1 is ENHRY and CDR2 SYGVKD. The CDR3 runs to 16 residues. The CDR3 sequence: CAISGGQRLYLYGYTF. The CDR3, as DNA: TGTGCCATCAGTGGAGGGCAACGACTTTATCTATACGGCTACACCTTC.

V gene TRBV7-9 combines with J gene TRBJ2-6, with no clear D. Trimming took off 11 bases at V and 0 bases at J, with 20 bases between the two ends. CDR1 and CDR2 (germline): SEHNR, FQNEAQ (reference sequence). The CDR3 sequence is 17 residues long. CDR3 amino acids: CAGPGSLLSSGANVLTF. The CDR3 coding sequence is TGTGCCGGTCCCGGGTCCCTACTTAGCTCTGGGGCCAACGTCCTGACTTTC.

To note about this clone: This CDR3 is also generated by other DNA sequences in the sample. The chain combines TRBV5-4 with TRBJ2-1; tentative D call: TRBD2 (6 bases). The CDR3 contains 15 residues. Germline lookup yields CDR1 SGHNT and CDR2 YYREEE (reference sequence). Trimming took 4 bases from V and 0 from J, leaving 11 bases between them. The CDR3 spells CASSAGGASYNEQFF. CDR3 coding DNA: TGTGCCAGCAGCGCTGGCGGGGCCTCCTACAATGAGCAGTTCTTC.

V usage is TRBV7-2 and J usage is TRBJ2-1; no firm D call. V gave up 1 base and J gave up 2 bases, with 9 bases separating them. The germline CDR1 and CDR2 sequences are SGHTA and FQGNSA. This CDR3 is built from 15 residues. The CDR3 nucleotides are TGTGCCAGCAGCTTAGGTGCGGCCCCCTACAATGAGCAGTTCTTC. It is translated as CASSLGAAPYNEQFF.

V usage is TRBV4-1 and J usage is TRBJ1-4; 9 bases agree with TRBD1. Germline V CDR1 and CDR2: MGHRA, YSYEKL. The CDR3 sequence is 15 residues long. Trimming removed 1 base from V and 7 bases from J; junction bases left unmatched: 4. CDR3 in amino acids: CASSQADRGGEKLFF. The CDR3 DNA is TGCGCCAGCAGCCAAGCCGACAGGGGGGGTGAAAAACTGTTTTTT.

The chain is built from TRBV7-8 and TRBJ2-1; tentative D call: TRBD2 (5 bases). Trimming pared 5 bases from V and 2 bases from J, leaving 13 bases between. CDR3 size: 15 residues. Germline V CDR1 and CDR2: SGHVS, FQNEAQ. In nucleotides, the CDR3 is TGTGCCAGCAGCCCAGAGGGCACCCCCTACAATGAGCAGTTCTTC. Its translation: CASSPEGTPYNEQFF.

The genes are TRBV2 and TRBJ2-3, with no clear D. This CDR3 has 13 residues. Germline CDR1 reads SNHLY; CDR2 reads FYNNEI. Trimming removed 4 bases from V and 0 bases from J, with 5 bases in between. The CDR3 loop is CASSASSTDTQYF. The CDR3 nucleotides are TGTGCCAGCAGTGCCTCTAGCACAGATACGCAGTATTTT.

This chain uses TRBV5-1 with TRBJ1-1, with D unresolved. With 0 bases removed from V and 1 base from J, the gap between germline ends came to 7 bases. Germline values: CDR1 SGHRS, CDR2 YFSETQ. The CDR3 is 14 residues long. In nucleotides, the CDR3 is TGCGCCAGCAGCTTGGGACATCCGAACACTGAAGCTTTCTTT. This gives the protein CASSLGHPNTEAFF.

Only a few counts were recorded for this clone. The CDR3 bases are TGTGCCTGGAGTGTGAGAGCAGGAGAGACCCAGTACTTC. Encoded protein: CAWSVRAGETQYF. The V call is TRBV30, the J call TRBJ2-5; D call uncertain. With 0 bases removed from V and 4 bases from J, the gap between germline ends came to 9 bases. CDR3 length: 13 residues. Germline V lookup: CDR1 GTSNPN, CDR2 SVGIG (reference sequence). The complete variable domain, with remaining parts taken from reference TRBV30 and TRBJ2-5, reads SQTIHQWPATLVQPVGSPLSLECTVEGTSNPNLYWYRQAAGRGLQLLFYSVGIGQISSEVPQNLSASRPQDRQFILSSKKLLLSDSGFYLCAWSVRAGETQYFGPGTRLLVL.

This clone was counted once. The chain is built from TRBV5-1 and TRBJ1-6, with a tentative D call TRBD1 (5 bases). CDR1 and CDR2 (germline): SGHRS, YFSETQ. The CDR3 length is 17 residues. Trimming cost V 5 bases and J 0 bases, with 15 bases left between them. CDR3 region: CASSIQEISSYNSPLHF. The CDR3 DNA reads as TGCGCCAGCAGTATACAGGAGATCAGCTCCTATAATTCACCCCTCCACTTT.